One and the same sample provided the 28 T cell receptor beta chains below, sequenced in a study of T cells after yellow fever vaccination. Each CDR3 protein gets one entry after TCRdb re-called the 5' RACE reads with MiXCR. Of almost 600,000 distinct CDR3 sequences listed, approximately 12% are singletons. The material was PBMCs, obtained on the day of the yellow fever booster vaccination. These receptors were obtained from a man aged 30 to 39 who received the YFV17D yellow fever vaccine.

The rearrangement joins TRBV7-9 to TRBJ2-1; D may be TRBD2 (5 bases). This CDR3 has 15 residues. Germline-derived CDR1 and CDR2 are SEHNR and FQNEAQ (reference sequence). V was clipped by 10 bases and J by 4 bases, with 20 bases between them. The CDR3 loop reads CATRIPGGHYNEQFF. The CDR3 DNA sequence: TGTGCCACCCGGATCCCTGGAGGTCATTACAATGAGCAGTTCTTC.

The V call is TRBV7-6, the J call TRBJ2-5; weak D call: TRBD2 (5 bases). Germline CDR1 and CDR2: SGHVS and FNYEAQ. V lost 1 base and J 1 base, leaving 10 bases between the germline ends. The CDR3 has 15 residues. CDR3 amino acids: CASSLVYGVQETQYF. The CDR3 coding sequence is TGTGCCAGCAGCTTAGTTTACGGGGTCCAAGAGACCCAGTACTTC.

J is TRBJ2-2 and V is TRBV6-2 or TRBV6-3; TRBD2 aligns across 9 bases. The CDR3 loop spans 20 amino acids. The V segment lost 6 bases and the J segment 5 bases; nucleotides outside the gene matches: 22. In germline, CDR1 is MNHEY, CDR2 SVGEGT. CDR3 sequence: CASRPIPSGISRQATGELFF. CDR3 sequence (DNA): TGTGCCAGCAGGCCCATTCCTAGCGGGATCTCCCGACAAGCTACCGGGGAGCTGTTTTTT.

This clonotype was detected only a few times. This rearrangement joins TRBV5-5 to TRBJ1-2; D is unclear. Germline V gene data show CDR1 as SGHKS and CDR2 as YYEKEE (reference sequence). The CDR3 loop spans 14 amino acids. V was pared by 8 bases and J by 1 base, with 15 bases between. The CDR3 loop reads CASDRDIVNYGYTF. The CDR3 nucleotides read TGTGCCAGTGACCGGGATATTGTTAACTATGGCTACACCTTC.

In this sample, this clonotype turned up a few times. The CDR3 loop is CATSRVGRLAGTYNEQFF. The CDR3 DNA reads as TGTGCCACCAGCAGAGTGGGGAGACTAGCGGGAACCTACAATGAGCAGTTCTTC. The chain is built from TRBV15 and TRBJ2-1; the match to TRBD2 covers 11 bases. The length of the CDR3 is 18 residues. V lost 1 base, J lost 2 bases, and 7 bases stayed unmatched. Germline CDR1 LNHNV, CDR2 YYDKDF (reference sequence). Variable domain in full (rest from reference TRBV15 and TRBJ2-1): DAMVIQNPRYQVTQFGKPVTLSCSQTLNHNVMYWYQQKSSQAPKLLFHYYDKDFNNEADTPDNFQSRRPNTSFCFLDIRSPGLGDTAMYLCATSRVGRLAGTYNEQFFGPGTRLTVL.

This clonotype was seen more than once but under ten times. The chain couples TRBV20-1 to TRBJ2-7; no firm D call. This CDR3 has 12 amino acids. Per the germline V gene, CDR1 is DFQATT and CDR2 is SNEGSKA (reference sequence). V was pared by 2 bases and J by 2 bases, with 7 bases between. This chain's CDR3 is CSARTTTYEQYF. In DNA form, the CDR3 reads TGCAGTGCTAGAACGACCACCTACGAGCAGTACTTC.

This clonotype was recorded at least ten times. J is TRBJ2-4 and V is TRBV5-6, with 9 bases matching TRBD2. The J segment lost 10 bases and the V segment lost 7 bases, leaving 9 bases of the junction unmatched. Germline V gives CDR1 SGHDT, CDR2 YYEEEE. CDR3 length: 13 residues. The CDR3, as DNA: TGTGCCAGCGTGGCGGGAGCGGGAGGTATTCAGTACTTC. As protein: CASVAGAGGIQYF.

This chain uses TRBV11-2 with TRBJ2-2; D gene ambiguous. With 5 bases removed from V and 6 bases from J, the gap between germline ends came to 22 bases. The germline V gene encodes CDR1 SGHAT and CDR2 FQNNGV. This CDR3 is built from 17 residues. This CDR3 is CASSTSYLKTRPGELFF. The CDR3 coding sequence is TGTGCCAGCAGCACGTCCTATCTCAAAACAAGGCCCGGGGAGCTGTTTTTT.

This rearrangement joins TRBV6-1 to TRBJ2-5, with a tentative D call TRBD2 (6 bases). V was shortened by 6 bases and J by 5 bases, with 22 bases between the two germline ends. The CDR3 has 16 amino acids. Germline loops: CDR1 MNHNS, CDR2 SASEGT. The CDR3 bases are TGTGCCAGCAGCCAGAATCCCCGCGGGACCGTGGAGACCCAGTACTTC. Translation gives CASSQNPRGTVETQYF.

The chain has TRBV20-1 and TRBJ2-4, with D hard to call. Trimming removed 3 bases from V and 0 bases from J, with 9 bases in between. Germline V CDR1 and CDR2: DFQATT, SNEGSKA (reference sequence). The CDR3 runs to 14 residues. CDR3 nucleotides: TGCAGTGCTAGTGTGGGCGGAGCCAAAAACATTCAGTACTTC. It is translated as CSASVGGAKNIQYF.

This clonotype was observed a handful of times. CDR3 in DNA: TGTGCCATTCAGTCGACTAGCGGGAAGACAGATACGCAGTATTTT. Translated, it gives CAIQSTSGKTDTQYF. This chain connects TRBV10-3 to TRBJ2-3; TRBD2 matches at 11 bases. CDR3 length: 15 residues. Germline values: CDR1 ENHRY, CDR2 SYGVKD. The ends lost 9 bases at V and 3 bases at J; junction bases unmatched: 8.

This clonotype appeared many times. The chain couples TRBV5-1 to TRBJ2-1, with 11 nucleotides matching TRBD2. Germline V gives CDR1 SGHRS, CDR2 YFSETQ. There are 16 residues in the CDR3. V shed 4 bases, J shed 9 bases, and the junction held 12 bases outside the gene matches. The CDR3 DNA follows: TGCGCCAGCAGCCAAAAGACTAGCGGGATAAGGGGTGAGCAGTTCTTC. Protein sequence: CASSQKTSGIRGEQFF.

Comment on this clonotype: Germline and junction disagree at one end, which may indicate a read error. This chain uses TRBV5-1 with TRBJ2-2; 8 positions agree with TRBD1. CDR1 is SGHRS, CDR2 YFSETQ, per germline. The CDR3 has 16 residues. The CDR3 nucleotides are TGTGCCAGCAGCCTAGCCGGGACAGGGAACACCGGGGAGCTGTTTTTT. It codes for CASSLAGTGNTGELFF.

This clonotype was found a few times. The rearrangement uses TRBV20-1 and TRBJ1-5; tentatively, D is TRBD1 (5 bases). From germline, CDR1 is DFQATT and CDR2 SNEGSKA (reference sequence). Deletions cut 3 bases from V and 6 bases from J, with 12 bases between. The CDR3 is 13 residues long. The CDR3 bases are TGCAGTGCTAGGCTAGGGACTGGTCAGCCCCAGCATTTT. This gives the protein CSARLGTGQPQHF.

The chain is built from TRBV14 and TRBJ1-4, with D perhaps TRBD1 (6 bases). Germline CDR1 and CDR2: SGHDN and FVKESK. Trimming removed 2 bases at V and 0 bases at J, with 7 bases between. The CDR3 totals 15 residues. The CDR3 here is CASSQYRATNEKLFF. CDR3 in DNA: TGTGCCAGCAGCCAATACAGGGCAACTAATGAAAAACTGTTTTTT.

A few counts support this clonotype. The chain couples TRBV5-1 to TRBJ1-1; no clear D gene. This CDR3 has 12 amino acids. Germline loops: CDR1 SGHRS, CDR2 YFSETQ. The germline V and J ends were trimmed by 0 bases and 11 bases, with 11 bases remaining between them. The CDR3 protein is CASSLDSLGAFF. Written as DNA, the CDR3 is TGCGCCAGCAGCTTGGACTCCTTAGGCGCTTTCTTT.

The chain is built from TRBV7-9 and TRBJ2-7; maybe TRBD1 (7 bases). The germline V gene encodes CDR1 SEHNR and CDR2 FQNEAQ (reference sequence). V lost 5 bases and J lost 6, with 23 bases in between. The CDR3 has 16 amino acids. The CDR3 DNA follows: TGTGCCAGCAGCGGCGGGACAGACAAACGCGCTGGCGAGCAGTACTTC. Residues: CASSGGTDKRAGEQYF. The full variable domain, in which reference TRBV7-9 and TRBJ2-7 provide the parts outside the CDR3, is DTGVSQNPRHKITKRGQNVTFRCDPISEHNRLYWYRQTLGQGPEFLTYFQNEAQLEKSRLLSDRFSAERPKGSFSTLEIQRTEQGDSAMYLCASSGGTDKRAGEQYFGPGTRLTVT.

As to this clonotype: Mismatch with germline at one junction end may stem from a read error. The chain uses TRBV7-7 and TRBJ2-5; 8 bases align to TRBD1. This CDR3 spans 15 amino acids. Germline V CDR1 and CDR2: SSHAT, FNYEAQ (reference sequence). This chain's CDR3 is CASSLDRTGIETQYF. DNA of the CDR3: TGTGCTAGCAGCTTAGATCGGACAGGGATAGAGACCCAGTACTTC.

This clonotype was counted many times. The genes are TRBV12-3 or TRBV12-4 and TRBJ2-2; D gene uncertain. The V end lost 6 bases, the J end lost 4 bases, and 12 bases lay between the germline ends. CDR3 length: 14 amino acids. The CDR3 reads CASSPRVGTGELFF. The CDR3 DNA sequence: TGTGCCAGCAGCCCCCGGGTGGGCACCGGGGAGCTGTTTTTT.

This clonotype was seen more than once but under ten times. The chain combines TRBV5-1 with TRBJ1-1, with D possibly being TRBD1 (5 bases). CDR1 is SGHRS, CDR2 YFSETQ, per germline. This CDR3 contains 13 residues. The V and J ends lost 2 bases and 6 bases respectively, with 11 bases between them. CDR3 region: CASSLGTSPEAFF. The DNA of the CDR3 is TGCGCCAGCAGCTTAGGGACTTCGCCTGAAGCTTTCTTT.

This clonotype was counted a few times. CDR3 residues: CSASGSYNSPLHF. Written as DNA, the CDR3 is TGCAGTGCTAGCGGGTCCTATAATTCACCCCTCCACTTT. The V gene is TRBV20-1, the J gene TRBJ1-6; D is undetermined. The V gene lost 3 bases and the J gene lost 1 base, with 4 bases spanning the gap. The V gene's germline CDR1 is DFQATT and CDR2 SNEGSKA (reference sequence). This CDR3 is built from 13 residues.

This clonotype turned up a few times. The gene calls are TRBV12-3 or TRBV12-4 and TRBJ1-2, with D uncertain. CDR3 length: 13 amino acids. The V end was cut by 6 bases, the J end by 2 bases, with 10 bases between. The CDR3 DNA sequence: TGTGCCAGCAGCCCCACAGAAAACTATGGCTACACCTTC. It codes for CASSPTENYGYTF.

This clonotype was picked up a small number of times. The chain joins TRBV28 to TRBJ2-3; tentatively, D is TRBD2 (6 bases). This CDR3 comprises 12 residues. Germline values: CDR1 MDHEN, CDR2 SYDVKM. Trimming took off 7 bases at V and 2 bases at J, with 7 bases between the two ends. The chain's CDR3 is CASTRDTDTQYF. The CDR3 DNA reads TGTGCCAGCACGCGGGACACAGATACGCAGTATTTT. Based on the CDR3 plus reference TRBV28 and TRBJ2-3, the full variable domain is DVKVTQSSRYLVKRTGEKVFLECVQDMDHENMFWYRQDPGLGLRLIYFSYDVKMKEKGDIPEGYSVSREKKERFSLILESASTNQTSMYLCASTRDTDTQYFGPGTRLTVL.

A few counts support this clonotype. The chain recombines TRBV20-1 with TRBJ2-2; no clear D gene. In germline, CDR1 is DFQATT, CDR2 SNEGSKA (reference sequence). V dropped 2 bases and J dropped 4 bases, with 11 bases sitting between them. The CDR3 runs to 14 residues. CDR3 amino acids: CSARTPGSTGELFF. The DNA for the CDR3 is TGCAGTGCTAGAACCCCCGGGTCCACCGGGGAGCTGTTTTTT.

Only a few counts were recorded for this clonotype. The chain combines TRBV6-2 or TRBV6-3 with TRBJ2-7; 14 bases align to TRBD2. The V gene end was trimmed by 6 bases and the J gene end by 1 base; junction bases not matched to a gene: 8. This CDR3 is 17 amino acids long. Germline V gene sequence: CDR1 MNHEY, CDR2 SVGEGT. The CDR3 bases are TGTGCCAGCAGACGACTAGCGGGAGGGCCGGCGTCCTACGAGCAGTACTTC. It translates to CASRRLAGGPASYEQYF.

This clonotype was observed a few times. CDR3 in DNA: TGTGCCATCCCTTCGGGCGAGGGGCGGGGCATTTATGGCTACACCTTC. Translation gives CAIPSGEGRGIYGYTF. The J gene is TRBJ1-2, the V gene TRBV28; perhaps TRBD1 as D (5 bases). The CDR3 length is 16 residues. The ends were cut back, 10 bases at V and 5 bases at J, with 26 bases in the middle. Germline assignment: CDR1 MDHEN and CDR2 SYDVKM.

This clonotype was observed at least ten times. V and J are TRBV29-1 and TRBJ2-7, with D possibly being TRBD2 (6 bases). This CDR3 is built from 15 residues. CDR1 and CDR2 from the germline V gene are SQVTM and ANQGSEA. Trimming pared 3 bases from V and 2 bases from J, leaving 17 bases between. DNA of the CDR3: TGCAGCGTTGAGCGGGGAAGCTCGGCGCCCTACGAGCAGTACTTC. It translates to CSVERGSSAPYEQYF.

This clonotype was picked up a small number of times. The J gene is TRBJ1-6, the V gene TRBV12-3 or TRBV12-4; 8 positions match TRBD1. Trimming removed 3 bases from V and 10 bases from J; junction bases left unmatched: 5. The CDR3 covers 14 residues. This chain's CDR3 is CASSLQGAESPLHF. The CDR3 bases are TGTGCCAGCAGTTTGCAGGGGGCCGAATCACCCCTCCACTTT.